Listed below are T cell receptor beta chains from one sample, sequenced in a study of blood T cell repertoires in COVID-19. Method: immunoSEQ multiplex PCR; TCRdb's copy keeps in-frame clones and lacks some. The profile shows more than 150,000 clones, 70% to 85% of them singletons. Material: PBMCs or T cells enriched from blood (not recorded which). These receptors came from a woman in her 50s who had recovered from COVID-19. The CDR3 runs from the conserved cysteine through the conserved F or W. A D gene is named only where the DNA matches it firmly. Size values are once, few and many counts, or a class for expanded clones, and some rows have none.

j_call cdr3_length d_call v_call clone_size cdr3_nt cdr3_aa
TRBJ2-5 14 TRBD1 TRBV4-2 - TGTGCCAGCAGCCGGGAACAGGGGGGCGAGACCCAGTACTTC CASSREQGGETQYF
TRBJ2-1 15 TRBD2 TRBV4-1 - TGCGCCAGCAGCCAAGAGCGGGAGTTCTCGGGTGAGCAGTTCTTC CASSQEREFSGEQFF
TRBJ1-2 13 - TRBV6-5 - TGTGCCAGTCTTGGGGGGAGGTACTATGGCTACACCTTC CASLGGRYYGYTF
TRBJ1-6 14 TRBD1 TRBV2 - TGTGCCAGCAGATTTCAGGGGGGCAATTCACCCCTCCACTTT CASRFQGGNSPLHF
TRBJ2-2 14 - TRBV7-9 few TGTGCCAGCAGCTTTACTCCCGGGTCCGGGGAGCTGTTTTTT CASSFTPGSGELFF
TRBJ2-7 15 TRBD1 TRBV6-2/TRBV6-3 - TGTGCCAGCAGCGCCCCGGGACAGGGTGTTGACGAGCAGTACTTC CASSAPGQGVDEQYF
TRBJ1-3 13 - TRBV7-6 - TGTGCCAGCAGCTCCGCCGGGGGAAACACCATATATTTT CASSSAGGNTIYF
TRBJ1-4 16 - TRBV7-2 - TGTGCCAGCAGCTTAAGAGGTGGGGGCGCGGATGAAAAACTGTTTTTT CASSLRGGGADEKLFF
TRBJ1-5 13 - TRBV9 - TGTGCCAGCAGCGTAGACAGCTTTCAGCCCCAGCATTTT CASSVDSFQPQHF
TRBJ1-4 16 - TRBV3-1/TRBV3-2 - TGTGCCAGCAGCCCCAAGAGGGTCCTTAAGGGTGAAAAACTGTTTTTT CASSPKRVLKGEKLFF
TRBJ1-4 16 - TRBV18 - TGTGCCAGCTCACGTCAGGGAGGTGACACTAATGAAAAACTGTTTTTT CASSRQGGDTNEKLFF
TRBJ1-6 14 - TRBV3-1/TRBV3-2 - TGTGCCTCAAAACAGGCTGGGCTGAAAGACCCCCTCCACTTT CASKQAGLKDPLHF
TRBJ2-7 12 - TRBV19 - TGTGCCAGTAGTTCAGAGGTCTACGAGCAGTACTTC CASSSEVYEQYF
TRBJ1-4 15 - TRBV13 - TGTGCCAGCAGCCCCCGACTGGCAACTAATGAAAAACTGTTTTTT CASSPRLATNEKLFF
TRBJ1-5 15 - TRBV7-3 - TGTGCCAGCAGCCCAACCGGAGGGCTCAATCAGCCCCAGCATTTT CASSPTGGLNQPQHF
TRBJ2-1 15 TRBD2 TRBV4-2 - TGTGCCAGCAGCCAAGTTAGCGGGAGTTACAATGAGCAGTTCTTC CASSQVSGSYNEQFF
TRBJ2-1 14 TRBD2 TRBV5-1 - TGCGCCACCCAACGGACTAGCGCAGCCAATGAGCAGTTCTTC CATQRTSAANEQFF
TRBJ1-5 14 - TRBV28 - TGTGCCAGCAGTGGCCAGGGAAGAGGCCAGCCCCAGCATTTT CASSGQGRGQPQHF
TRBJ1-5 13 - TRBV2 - TGTGCCAGCAGTGGTCAGCAGGGTCAGCCCCAGCATTTT CASSGQQGQPQHF
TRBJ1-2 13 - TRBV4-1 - TGCGCCAGCAGCCAAGGACAGTCCTATGGCTACACCTTC CASSQGQSYGYTF
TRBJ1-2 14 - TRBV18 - TGTGCCAGCTCACCGCCTGCGGCTAACTATGGCTACACCTTC CASSPPAANYGYTF
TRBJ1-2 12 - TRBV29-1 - TGCAGCGTTGGTACAGGGAGGGGTGGCTACACCTTC CSVGTGRGGYTF
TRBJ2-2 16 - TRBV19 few TGTGCCAGTACCTTAACCGGGACTTCGAACACCGGGGAGCTGTTTTTT CASTLTGTSNTGELFF
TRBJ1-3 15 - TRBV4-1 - TGCGCCAGCAGCCCAGCCTTTAGCCACACAAACACCATATATTTT CASSPAFSHTNTIYF
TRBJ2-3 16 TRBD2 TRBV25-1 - TGTGCCAGCAGTGAATCGTATGCGGGAGCTATAGATACGCAGTATTTT CASSESYAGAIDTQYF
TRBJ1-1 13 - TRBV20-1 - TGCAGTGCTAGTGGCAGGGGCAACACTGAAGCTTTCTTT CSASGRGNTEAFF
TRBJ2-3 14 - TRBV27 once TGTGCCACCCGGAGCGGCTCTAGCACAGATACGCAGTATTTT CATRSGSSTDTQYF
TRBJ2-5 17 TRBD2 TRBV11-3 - TGTGCCAGCAGCTTAGGGGTTAGCGGGAGTGGTGGCGAGACCCAGTACTTC CASSLGVSGSGGETQYF
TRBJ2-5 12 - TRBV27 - TGTGCCACTCGAGTGGGGGGGGCAGGCCCTTACTTC CATRVGGAGPYF
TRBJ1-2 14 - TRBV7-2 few TGTGCCAGCAGCTTAGGTATATCGGGGTATGGCTACACCTTC CASSLGISGYGYTF
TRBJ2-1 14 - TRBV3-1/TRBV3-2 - TGTGCCAGCAGCCAAGAATCCTCTGGGGGCCTGCAGTTCTTC CASSQESSGGLQFF
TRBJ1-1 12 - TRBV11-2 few TGTGCCAGCAGCTTAGAGAAAGCACAAGCTTTCTTT CASSLEKAQAFF
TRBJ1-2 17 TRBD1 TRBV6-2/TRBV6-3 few TGTGCCAGCAGTTTCTGGACAGGGGGGAAGACTAACTATGGCTACACCTTC CASSFWTGGKTNYGYTF
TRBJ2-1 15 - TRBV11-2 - TGTGCCAGCAGCCCTAGGAAGAGGGCGAACAATGAGCAGTTCTTC CASSPRKRANNEQFF
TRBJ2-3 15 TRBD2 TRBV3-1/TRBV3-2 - TGTGCCAGCAGCCCCCGACTAGCTTCCACAGATACGCAGTATTTT CASSPRLASTDTQYF
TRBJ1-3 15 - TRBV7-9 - TGTGCCAGCAGCTTAGCCAGGGTCTCTGGAAACACCATATATTTT CASSLARVSGNTIYF
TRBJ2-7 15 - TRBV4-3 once TGCGCCAGCAGCCAACGATACAGGGAAGCCTACGAGCAGTACTTC CASSQRYREAYEQYF
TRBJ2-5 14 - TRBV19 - TGTGCCAGTAGTAACAGGGTTTCCCAAGAGACCCAGTACTTC CASSNRVSQETQYF
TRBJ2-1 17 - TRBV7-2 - TGTGCCAGCAGCTTAGTCCCGGTGGTCGCGGAAGGGGATGAGCAGTTCTTC CASSLVPVVAEGDEQFF
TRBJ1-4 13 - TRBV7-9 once TGTGCCAGTTATACTACAACTAATGAAAAACTGTTTTTT CASYTTTNEKLFF
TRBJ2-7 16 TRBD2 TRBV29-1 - TGCAGCGTGACTAGCGGGAGTTATGTTAGATCCTACGAGCAGTACTTC CSVTSGSYVRSYEQYF
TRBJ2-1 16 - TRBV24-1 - TGTGCCACCAGTGATAGGACACCCAGCTCCTACAATGAGCAGTTCTTC CATSDRTPSSYNEQFF
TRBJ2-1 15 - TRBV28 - TGTGCCAGCAGTTTTACAGGTAGAGGGGGCAATGAGCAGTTCTTC CASSFTGRGGNEQFF
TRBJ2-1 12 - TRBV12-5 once TGTGCTAGTGGTTTGGGCACTAATGAGCAGTTCTTC CASGLGTNEQFF
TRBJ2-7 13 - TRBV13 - TGTGCCAGCAGCTTAGCGGGGAGAGGCGAGCAGTACTTC CASSLAGRGEQYF
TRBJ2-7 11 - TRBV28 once TGTGCCAGCAGTTCGAGACAAAGGCGGTACTTC CASSSRQRRYF
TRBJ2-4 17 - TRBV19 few TGTGCCAGTAGTATTTACCGGACGGCGGGGGCCAAAAACATTCAGTACTTC CASSIYRTAGAKNIQYF
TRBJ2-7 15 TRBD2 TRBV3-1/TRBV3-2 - TGTGCCAGCAGCCGCCGCGAAGCGGGAGGGTACGAGCAGTACTTC CASSRREAGGYEQYF
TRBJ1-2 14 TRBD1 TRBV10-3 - TGTGCCATCAGACCGGGACAGGGGGACTATGGCTACACCTTC CAIRPGQGDYGYTF
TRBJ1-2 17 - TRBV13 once TGTGCCAGCACCGCCCTCGGGACTGGGAGGGCTTTCTATGGCTACACCTTC CASTALGTGRAFYGYTF
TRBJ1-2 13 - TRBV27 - TGTGCCAGCAGTTTAACCAGTGTTGCTTCCTACACCTTC CASSLTSVASYTF
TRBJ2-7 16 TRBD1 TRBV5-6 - TGTGCCAGCAGCTTCTTTTTTGGGGACAGATCCTACGAGCAGTACTTC CASSFFFGDRSYEQYF